This T cell receptor beta chain was retrieved from a study of technical replicates of blood from a few donors. Data came from immunoSEQ multiplex PCR; TCRdb stores just in-frame clones and leaves some out. The sample contains under 95,000 clones, roughly 98% of which appear only once. Germline values: CDR1 LNHDA, CDR2 SQIVND (reference sequence). Trimming shortened V by 4 bases and J by 8 bases, and 12 bases separated the two germline ends. This CDR3 spans 13 amino acids. This TCR was recovered from a human donor in good health. This chain links TRBV19 with TRBJ2-1; D remains unclear. Sequenced material: T cells isolated from PBMCs. CDR3 sequence: CASSTPSPYEQFF. DNA for the CDR3: TGTGCCAGTAGTACCCCCTCCCCGTATGAGCAGTTCTTC. Full variable domain (rest looked up from reference TRBV19 and TRBJ2-1): DGGITQSPKYLFRKEGQNVTLSCEQNLNHDAMYWYRQDPGQGLRLIYYSQIVNDFQKGDIAEGYSVSREKKESFPLTVTSAQKNPTAFYLCASSTPSPYEQFFGPGTRLTVL.